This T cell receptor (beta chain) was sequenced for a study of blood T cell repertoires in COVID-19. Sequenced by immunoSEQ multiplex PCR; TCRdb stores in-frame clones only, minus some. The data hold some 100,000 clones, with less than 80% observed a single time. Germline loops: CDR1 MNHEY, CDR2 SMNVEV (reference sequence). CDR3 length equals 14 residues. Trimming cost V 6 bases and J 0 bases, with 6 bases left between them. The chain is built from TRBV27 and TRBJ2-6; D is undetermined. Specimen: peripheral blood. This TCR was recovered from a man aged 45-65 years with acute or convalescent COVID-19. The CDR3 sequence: CASRKSSGANVLTF. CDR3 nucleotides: TGTGCCAGCAGAAAGAGCTCTGGGGCCAACGTCCTGACTTTC.